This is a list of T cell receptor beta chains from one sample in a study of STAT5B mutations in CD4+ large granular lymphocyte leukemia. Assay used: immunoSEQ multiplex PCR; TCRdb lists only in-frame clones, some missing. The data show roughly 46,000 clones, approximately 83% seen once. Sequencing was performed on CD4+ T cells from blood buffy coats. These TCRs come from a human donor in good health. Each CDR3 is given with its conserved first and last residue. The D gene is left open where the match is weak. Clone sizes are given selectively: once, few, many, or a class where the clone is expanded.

CDR3nt: TGCAGCGTCATATGGACAGGGGGCTCCTACGAGCAGTACTTC
CDR3aa: CSVIWTGGSYEQYF
v_gene: TRBV29-1
abundance: -
j_gene: TRBJ2-7
d_gene: TRBD1

CDR3nt: TGTGCCAGCAGTTTATTCGGCCCATATGAGCAGTTCTTC
CDR3aa: CASSLFGPYEQFF
v_gene: TRBV28
abundance: -
j_gene: TRBJ2-1
d_gene: -

CDR3nt: TGTGCCAGCAGCTTCGTTAGGGGGGATCAGCCCCAGCATTTT
CDR3aa: CASSFVRGDQPQHF
v_gene: TRBV28
abundance: -
j_gene: TRBJ1-5
d_gene: -

CDR3nt: TGCAGCGTGTTTGGAGGGGCCGGCACAGATACGCAGTATTTT
CDR3aa: CSVFGGAGTDTQYF
v_gene: TRBV29-1
abundance: -
j_gene: TRBJ2-3
d_gene: -

CDR3nt: TGTGCCAGCAGTTACTCGATGGTACGTGGCTATGGCTACACCTTC
CDR3aa: CASSYSMVRGYGYTF
v_gene: TRBV6-5
abundance: -
j_gene: TRBJ1-2
d_gene: -

CDR3nt: TGTGCCAGTAGTGACCGGGACAGGGGGGCTGGCTACACCTTC
CDR3aa: CASSDRDRGAGYTF
v_gene: TRBV19
abundance: -
j_gene: TRBJ1-2
d_gene: TRBD1

CDR3nt: TGTGCCAGCAGCTTTTCGGGGGGCGGCTACACCTTC
CDR3aa: CASSFSGGGYTF
v_gene: TRBV7-9
abundance: -
j_gene: TRBJ1-2
d_gene: -

CDR3nt: TGTGCCAGCAGATCCCCTAGCACAGATACGCAGTATTTT
CDR3aa: CASRSPSTDTQYF
v_gene: TRBV11-3
abundance: -
j_gene: TRBJ2-3
d_gene: -

CDR3nt: TGTGCCAGCAGTGATTCCGGCGGGGAGCTGTTTTTT
CDR3aa: CASSDSGGELFF
v_gene: TRBV2
abundance: once
j_gene: TRBJ2-2
d_gene: -

CDR3nt: TGTGCCAGCAGCAAAGTTAGCGGATTTTCCAAAAACATTCAGTACTTC
CDR3aa: CASSKVSGFSKNIQYF
v_gene: TRBV21-1
abundance: -
j_gene: TRBJ2-4
d_gene: -

CDR3nt: TGTGCCAGCAGCTCGGACAGGGGAAGGCAGTATTTT
CDR3aa: CASSSDRGRQYF
v_gene: TRBV7-6
abundance: -
j_gene: TRBJ2-3
d_gene: TRBD1

CDR3nt: TGTGCCAGCAGCGCACAACAGGGAGTTGCCACTGAAGCTTTCTTT
CDR3aa: CASSAQQGVATEAFF
v_gene: TRBV9
abundance: once
j_gene: TRBJ1-1
d_gene: -

CDR3nt: TGCGCCAGCAGCTCTCAGGACAGGGGGTCCTACGAGCAGTACTTC
CDR3aa: CASSSQDRGSYEQYF
v_gene: TRBV5-1
abundance: -
j_gene: TRBJ2-7
d_gene: TRBD1

CDR3nt: TGTGCCAGCAGCTTAGTTGGGACAGGGTACACTGAAGCTTTCTTT
CDR3aa: CASSLVGTGYTEAFF
v_gene: TRBV7-2
abundance: -
j_gene: TRBJ1-1
d_gene: TRBD1

CDR3nt: TGTGCCATCAGTGAGCGGGGCAGGACGAGCCAGCCCCAGCATTTT
CDR3aa: CAISERGRTSQPQHF
v_gene: TRBV10-3
abundance: -
j_gene: TRBJ1-5
d_gene: -

CDR3nt: TGTGCCTACCGGGACAGAATGGATCAGCCCCAGCATTTT
CDR3aa: CAYRDRMDQPQHF
v_gene: TRBV30
abundance: -
j_gene: TRBJ1-5
d_gene: TRBD1

CDR3nt: TGTGCCAGCAGCTTGGGTCCCCCCGGCTCCTACGAGCAGTACTTC
CDR3aa: CASSLGPPGSYEQYF
v_gene: TRBV5-6
abundance: -
j_gene: TRBJ2-7
d_gene: -

CDR3nt: TGCGCCAGCAGTGAGGGGGGCTACGAGCAGTACTTC
CDR3aa: CASSEGGYEQYF
v_gene: TRBV10-2
abundance: -
j_gene: TRBJ2-7
d_gene: -

CDR3nt: TGCGCCAGCAGCTTGTTGGGACTAGCGGGAGAGCCTTGGTACTTC
CDR3aa: CASSLLGLAGEPWYF
v_gene: TRBV5-1
abundance: -
j_gene: TRBJ2-7
d_gene: TRBD2

CDR3nt: TGTGCCAGCAGCCCCCTGGGCCAATTAGGAGAGACCCAGTACTTC
CDR3aa: CASSPLGQLGETQYF
v_gene: TRBV14
abundance: -
j_gene: TRBJ2-5
d_gene: -

CDR3nt: TGTGCCAGCTCACCAGCGGTGCAAAACTATGGCTACACCTTC
CDR3aa: CASSPAVQNYGYTF
v_gene: TRBV18
abundance: -
j_gene: TRBJ1-2
d_gene: -

CDR3nt: TGCAGCGTTGAAGAGCGTAAGGGAGGCCGGCCGAACACTGAAGCTTTCTTT
CDR3aa: CSVEERKGGRPNTEAFF
v_gene: TRBV29-1
abundance: -
j_gene: TRBJ1-1
d_gene: -

CDR3nt: TGTGCCAGCAGTGACAGGGTAACTGAAAAACTGTTTTTT
CDR3aa: CASSDRVTEKLFF
v_gene: TRBV2
abundance: -
j_gene: TRBJ1-4
d_gene: -

CDR3nt: TGTGCCAGCAGCTCCTGGGACAGGTTTTACGAGCAGTACTTC
CDR3aa: CASSSWDRFYEQYF
v_gene: TRBV7-9
abundance: -
j_gene: TRBJ2-7
d_gene: TRBD1

CDR3nt: TGTGCCAGCAGCTTAGCGGGGGCAGACGGAAAGACCCAGTACTTC
CDR3aa: CASSLAGADGKTQYF
v_gene: TRBV7-6
abundance: -
j_gene: TRBJ2-5
d_gene: -

CDR3nt: TGTGCCAGCAGCCCAAGGGAAGCGGGGACGTCCGACAATGAGCAGTTCTTC
CDR3aa: CASSPREAGTSDNEQFF
v_gene: TRBV7-3
abundance: once
j_gene: TRBJ2-1
d_gene: TRBD2

CDR3nt: TGCGCCAGCAGCCAAGCGCTATACGGTGAAAAACTGTTTTTT
CDR3aa: CASSQALYGEKLFF
v_gene: TRBV4-1
abundance: few
j_gene: TRBJ1-4
d_gene: -

CDR3nt: TGTGCCAGCAGCTTGAGAGCAACTAATGAAAAACTGTTTTTT
CDR3aa: CASSLRATNEKLFF
v_gene: TRBV11-1
abundance: -
j_gene: TRBJ1-4
d_gene: -

CDR3nt: TGCGCCAGCACCAAGGGCAGCGCAACTAGCACAGATACGCAGTATTTT
CDR3aa: CASTKGSATSTDTQYF
v_gene: TRBV5-1
abundance: few
j_gene: TRBJ2-3
d_gene: -

CDR3nt: TGTGCCAGCAGTTACGGCTCCTTATTTGGAAACACCATATATTTT
CDR3aa: CASSYGSLFGNTIYF
v_gene: TRBV6-6
abundance: -
j_gene: TRBJ1-3
d_gene: -

CDR3nt: TGTGCCAGCAGTGAAGTGGTGTTTGGGGTTCTTAACTCCTACGAGCAGTACTTC
CDR3aa: CASSEVVFGVLNSYEQYF
v_gene: TRBV6-1
abundance: -
j_gene: TRBJ2-7
d_gene: -

CDR3nt: TGTGCCAGCAGCGTAGTGGGCAGCACTGAAGCTTTCTTT
CDR3aa: CASSVVGSTEAFF
v_gene: TRBV9
abundance: once
j_gene: TRBJ1-1
d_gene: -

CDR3nt: TGTGCCTGGACCACAGGGTGGGCTGAAGCTTTCTTT
CDR3aa: CAWTTGWAEAFF
v_gene: TRBV30
abundance: -
j_gene: TRBJ1-1
d_gene: -

CDR3nt: TGTGCCAGCAGTCTCAACTCGTTAATGAACACTGAAGCTTTCTTT
CDR3aa: CASSLNSLMNTEAFF
v_gene: TRBV2
abundance: -
j_gene: TRBJ1-1
d_gene: -

CDR3nt: TGTGCCAGTACGTTTGAGACTCATAGGACCACCATATATTTT
CDR3aa: CASTFETHRTTIYF
v_gene: TRBV19
abundance: few
j_gene: TRBJ1-3
d_gene: -

CDR3nt: TGTGCCAGCAGCTTGGAAGAGGGCAGCTACGAGCAGTACTTC
CDR3aa: CASSLEEGSYEQYF
v_gene: TRBV7-9
abundance: once
j_gene: TRBJ2-7
d_gene: -

CDR3nt: TGTGCCAGCAGCGTAGGCGTTAGCGGGGGTTTCGATGAGCAGTTCTTC
CDR3aa: CASSVGVSGGFDEQFF
v_gene: TRBV9
abundance: few
j_gene: TRBJ2-1
d_gene: TRBD2

CDR3nt: TGCGCCAGCAGCCCAAGACTAGCGGGGGCCCTAGAGACCCAGTACTTC
CDR3aa: CASSPRLAGALETQYF
v_gene: TRBV5-1
abundance: -
j_gene: TRBJ2-5
d_gene: TRBD2

CDR3nt: TGTGCCAGCAGCAAAGGGGGGACTAGCGGTTCCTACGAGCAGTACTTC
CDR3aa: CASSKGGTSGSYEQYF
v_gene: TRBV21-1
abundance: -
j_gene: TRBJ2-7
d_gene: -

CDR3nt: TGTGCCAGCAGCTCATTCACCGGGGAGCTGTTTTTT
CDR3aa: CASSSFTGELFF
v_gene: TRBV7-9
abundance: -
j_gene: TRBJ2-2
d_gene: -

CDR3nt: TGTGCCAGCAGCGCGACTAGCGGGATCCAAGAGACCCAGTACTTC
CDR3aa: CASSATSGIQETQYF
v_gene: TRBV5-4
abundance: -
j_gene: TRBJ2-5
d_gene: TRBD2

CDR3nt: TGTGCCAGCAGCTTAGATCCGCTGGGGCGGTACAATGAGCAGTTCTTC
CDR3aa: CASSLDPLGRYNEQFF
v_gene: TRBV11-3
abundance: -
j_gene: TRBJ2-1
d_gene: -

CDR3nt: TGTGCCAGCAGTGACCCACGGATGAACACCGGGGAGCTGTTTTTT
CDR3aa: CASSDPRMNTGELFF
v_gene: TRBV25-1
abundance: -
j_gene: TRBJ2-2
d_gene: -